This T cell receptor (beta chain) was obtained from a study of human T cells and chemical hapten exposure. Time point noted: pre-sensitization, week 0. Treatment: therapeutic diphenylcyclopropenone sensitization with weekly scalp DPC. Study-level findings and limits: Counts of expanded TCRs (at PT1) showed a positive correlation with patch test score.

In regard to this clonotype: Its antigen remains unidentified.

Using its own MiXCR run on the RACE reads, TCRdb lists one record per CDR3 protein. Among about 380,000 distinct CDR3 sequences listed, 4.5% to 6% were seen once. This specimen was whole blood, taken in connection with sensitization to the hapten diphenylcyclopropenone (DPC). The TCR was taken from a woman aged 50 to 60 with alopecia areata. Some clones in this sample may be carry-over from other donors' samples.

CDR3 nucleotide sequence: TGTGCCACCAGCAGATCGGACCGCAACTATGGCTACACCTTC. Residues: CATSRSDRNYGYTF. This chain links TRBV15 with TRBJ1-2; D remains ambiguous. This CDR3 has 14 residues. CDR1 is LNHNV and CDR2 is YYDKDF in the germline V gene (reference sequence). The V end was cut by 2 bases, the J end by 2 bases, with 9 bases between. The full variable domain, its missing parts supplied by reference TRBV15 and TRBJ1-2, is DAMVIQNPRYQVTQFGKPVTLSCSQTLNHNVMYWYQQKSSQAPKLLFHYYDKDFNNEADTPDNFQSRRPNTSFCFLDIRSPGLGDTAMYLCATSRSDRNYGYTFGSGTRLTVV.